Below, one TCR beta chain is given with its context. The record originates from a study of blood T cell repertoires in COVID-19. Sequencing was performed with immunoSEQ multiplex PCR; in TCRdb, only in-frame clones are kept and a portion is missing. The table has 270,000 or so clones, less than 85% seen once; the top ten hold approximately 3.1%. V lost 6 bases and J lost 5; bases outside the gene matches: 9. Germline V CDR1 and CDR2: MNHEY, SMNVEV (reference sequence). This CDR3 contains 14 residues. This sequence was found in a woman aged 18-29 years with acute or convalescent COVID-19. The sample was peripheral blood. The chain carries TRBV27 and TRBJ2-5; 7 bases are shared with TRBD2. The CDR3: CASSLGWGGETQYF. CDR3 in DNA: TGTGCCAGCAGCCTAGGGTGGGGAGGGGAGACCCAGTACTTC.